This record looks at one TCR beta chain sequence and its context. In the original workflow: Reference gene primer amplification gave estimated nucleated cell counts. Data came from immunoSEQ multiplex PCR; TCRdb stores just in-frame clones and leaves some out. V and J calls and clone size come straight from that table; D and trimming were deduced from the DNA. This table has 150,000 to 200,000 clones, about 89% appearing once. The data were obtained in a study of blood T cell repertoires in COVID-19. Study-wide context: Material from acute and convalescent COVID-19 was sourced from the United States, Italy and Spain. From T cells, B-cell-depleted T cells, or PBMCs came the material, which was cDNA or gDNA.

The germline V gene has CDR1 SGHTA and CDR2 FQGNSA. CDR3 length: 14 residues. The J segment lost 5 bases and the V segment lost 6 bases, leaving 9 bases of the junction unmatched. V is TRBV7-2 and J is TRBJ2-7, with 8 bases identical to TRBD1. The sequence was collected from a man in his 70s with acute or convalescent COVID-19. The sample consisted of peripheral blood. The CDR3 DNA sequence: TGTGCCAGCAGTTCGAGGATCAGGGGGCACGAGCAGTACTTC. This encodes CASSSRIRGHEQYF.